A single sample gave rise to the 21 T cell receptor beta chains below, sequenced in a study of shared clonotypes between healthy human individuals. The naive CD8 subset, CD45RO-negative cells positively selected for CCR7, excluded terminally differentiated effector memory CD45RA+ cells. Produced via immunoSEQ multiplex PCR; TCRdb's table is partial and in-frame only. The sample lists about 1.9 million clones, roughly 95% occurring once. Sample: naive CD8+ T cells from PBMCs. These receptors originate from a man between 18 and 29 years old in good health. Some clones in this sample may be carry-over from other donors' samples.

A remark on this clone: Other DNA sequences in the same sample also yield this CDR3. The gene calls are TRBV4-3 and TRBJ1-2; D is unresolved. The germline V gene has CDR1 LGHNA and CDR2 YSLEER. CDR3 length equals 16 residues. The V end lost 0 bases, the J end lost 0 bases, and 11 bases lay between the germline ends. The CDR3 nucleotides are TGCGCCAGCAGCCAAGATAGTGAAGGAGCTAACTATGGCTACACCTTC. Its protein is CASSQDSEGANYGYTF.

V gene TRBV7-2 combines with J gene TRBJ1-5; no firm D call. With 4 bases removed from V and 2 bases from J, the gap between germline ends came to 6 bases. CDR1 is SGHTA, CDR2 FQGNSA, per germline. There are 13 residues in the CDR3. The chain's CDR3 is CASSYGGNQPQHF. CDR3 sequence (DNA): TGTGCCAGCAGCTATGGGGGCAATCAGCCCCAGCATTTT.

The chain combines TRBV7-9 with TRBJ1-2, with a tentative D call TRBD1 (5 bases). The CDR3 length is 15 residues. V shed 3 bases and J shed 3 bases, with 14 bases lying between them. CDR1 and CDR2 (germline): SEHNR, FQNEAQ (reference sequence). In DNA form, the CDR3 reads TGTGCCAGCAGCTTTAGTTTGGGGACCGACTATGGCTACACCTTC. Translation: CASSFSLGTDYGYTF.

The rearrangement links TRBV30 to TRBJ1-5; D is ambiguous. The germline V gene encodes CDR1 GTSNPN and CDR2 SVGIG (reference sequence). The CDR3 loop spans 15 amino acids. V was shortened by 3 bases and J by 4 bases, with 16 bases between the two germline ends. Written as DNA, the CDR3 is TGTGCCTGGAGCGACCGCTTTGAGCTAAATCAGCCCCAGCATTTT. Amino acids: CAWSDRFELNQPQHF.

As to this clone: Other DNA sequences in this specimen translate into the identical CDR3. The V call is TRBV20-1, the J call TRBJ2-7; D remains unclear. In germline, CDR1 is DFQATT, CDR2 SNEGSKA (reference sequence). CDR3 length equals 11 residues. Trimming cost V 6 bases and J 3 bases, with 9 bases left between them. The CDR3 region is CSAPWGYEQYF. DNA for the CDR3: TGCAGTGCCCCTTGGGGCTACGAGCAGTACTTC.

The chain uses TRBV28 and TRBJ2-7; weak D call: TRBD2 (6 bases). CDR1 and CDR2 from the germline V gene are MDHEN and SYDVKM. V was trimmed by 4 bases and J by 4 bases, leaving 20 bases between them. The CDR3 sequence is 16 residues long. CDR3 region: CASSSVREASGYEQYF. CDR3 bases: TGTGCCAGCAGTTCTGTGCGGGAAGCATCCGGGTACGAGCAGTACTTC.

The chain joins TRBV9 to TRBJ1-1; 7 bases agree with TRBD1. CDR3 length: 13 amino acids. Per germline, CDR1 SGDLS and CDR2 YYNGEE. The V and J ends lost 4 bases and 10 bases, in that order; junction bases with no gene match: 10. In DNA, the CDR3 is TGTGCCAGCAGCCCCAGCGACAGGGAGGTAGCTTTCTTT. Its protein is CASSPSDREVAFF.

This clone is a singleton in its sample. This chain links TRBV5-4 with TRBJ2-7, with 8 bases that match TRBD2. This CDR3 spans 14 amino acids. The ends lost 4 bases at V and 4 bases at J; junction bases unmatched: 7. CDR1 and CDR2 (germline): SGHNT, YYREEE (reference sequence). This CDR3 is CASSPGRGAYEQYF. CDR3 DNA: TGTGCCAGCAGCCCCGGGAGGGGGGCGTACGAGCAGTACTTC.

The rearrangement links TRBV9 to TRBJ2-2, with D possibly being TRBD2 (6 bases). The V end lost 0 bases, the J end lost 7 bases, and 10 bases lay between the germline ends. The germline gives CDR1 SGDLS, CDR2 YYNGEE. This CDR3 is 14 amino acids long. The CDR3 loop reads CASSVGGLIGELFF. The CDR3 nucleotides are TGTGCCAGCAGCGTAGGGGGACTGATCGGGGAGCTGTTTTTT. Looking up the rest from reference TRBV9 and TRBJ2-2 gives the full variable domain: DSGVTQTPKHLITATGQRVTLRCSPRSGDLSVYWYQQSLDQGLQFLIQYYNGEERAKGNILERFSAQQFPDLHSELNLSSLELGDSALYFCASSVGGLIGELFFGEGSRLTVL.

The chain combines TRBV19 with TRBJ2-7; no clear D gene. The length of the CDR3 is 13 residues. From germline, CDR1 is LNHDA and CDR2 SQIVND (reference sequence). Deletions cut 3 bases from V and 3 bases from J, with 9 bases between. DNA for the CDR3: TGTGCCAGTAGTATTGCAGGACGCTACGAGCAGTACTTC. This gives the protein CASSIAGRYEQYF.

The chain is built from TRBV9 and TRBJ2-1; maybe TRBD2 (6 bases). The CDR3 covers 17 residues. Trimming took 0 bases from V and 0 from J, leaving 13 bases between them. Looked up from germline, CDR1 is SGDLS and CDR2 is YYNGEE. CDR3 sequence: CASSVATQGGSYNEQFF. In DNA, the CDR3 is TGTGCCAGCAGCGTAGCTACCCAGGGAGGCTCCTACAATGAGCAGTTCTTC.

This clone was detected only once. The chain joins TRBV7-6 to TRBJ2-2; 8 nucleotides align to TRBD1. Germline trimming cut 7 bases from V and 7 bases from J; bases unmatched to any gene: 11. CDR1 is SGHVS, CDR2 FNYEAQ, per germline. The CDR3 is 15 residues long. CDR3 sequence (DNA): TGTGCCAGCACCGCCCGGACAGGGTCGATCGGGGAGCTGTTTTTT. Protein: CASTARTGSIGELFF.

Here the CDR3 DNA reads TGTGCCAGCAGTGACAGGGGAAATGGCTACACCTTC. Residues: CASSDRGNGYTF. The chain employs TRBV2 and TRBJ1-2; TRBD1 is a possible D gene (6 bases). The V end was cut by 3 bases, the J end by 6 bases, with 8 bases between. CDR1 and CDR2 from the germline V gene are SNHLY and FYNNEI. The CDR3 extends over 12 amino acids.

The chain couples TRBV6-1 to TRBJ1-2, with 7 bases lining up with TRBD1. The CDR3 runs to 16 residues. CDR1 MNHNS and CDR2 SASEGT come from the germline V gene. The V gene end was trimmed by 3 bases and the J gene end by 1 base; junction bases not matched to a gene: 8. The CDR3 loop reads CASSDAWDSFNYGYTF. CDR3 bases: TGTGCCAGCAGTGATGCATGGGACAGCTTTAACTATGGCTACACCTTC.

The count of this clone is one. V and J are TRBV30 and TRBJ2-1, with D unresolved. There are 15 residues in the CDR3. Germline V gene sequence: CDR1 GTSNPN, CDR2 SVGIG (reference sequence). Trimming left V 3 bases short and J 4 bases short, with 16 bases between. The CDR3 here is CAWREAYRHYNEQFF. The DNA for the CDR3 is TGTGCCTGGAGGGAAGCTTACCGCCATTACAATGAGCAGTTCTTC.

This clone has a single count. CDR3 sequence (DNA): TGTGCCAGCAGCCCCCGGACTAGCGGGAGGTCTAGGACCGGGGAGCTGTTTTTT. It is translated as CASSPRTSGRSRTGELFF. The V gene is TRBV7-6, the J gene TRBJ2-2, with 14 bases fitting TRBD2. Germline-derived CDR1 and CDR2 are SGHVS and FNYEAQ. V was pared by 5 bases and J by 5 bases, with 10 bases of the junction left unmatched. This CDR3 region has 18 residues.

This chain joins TRBV14 and TRBJ2-7; 11 bases are a match to TRBD1. Germline-derived CDR1 and CDR2 are SGHDN and FVKESK. The ends lost 4 bases at V and 1 base at J; junction bases unmatched: 6. The CDR3 runs to 16 residues. CDR3 nucleotide sequence: TGTGCCAGCAGCCTAAGGGACAGGGGGAAATCCTACGAGCAGTACTTC. Residues: CASSLRDRGKSYEQYF. The full variable domain, its missing parts supplied by reference TRBV14 and TRBJ2-7, is EAGVTQFPSHSVIEKGQTVTLRCDPISGHDNLYWYRRVMGKEIKFLLHFVKESKQDESGMPNNRFLAERTGGTYSTLKVQPAELEDSGVYFCASSLRDRGKSYEQYFGPGTRLTVT.

The chain uses TRBV7-9 and TRBJ2-7; 11 nucleotides agree with TRBD1. This CDR3 spans 16 amino acids. From germline, CDR1 is SEHNR and CDR2 FQNEAQ (reference sequence). The junction had 14 bases not matched to a gene; V was cut back by 7 bases and J by 6 bases. The CDR3 DNA follows: TGTGCCAGCACTAAAGTGGAAGGGACAGGGGGGCGCGAGCAGTACTTC. Translating it yields CASTKVEGTGGREQYF. The full variable domain, in which reference TRBV7-9 and TRBJ2-7 provide the parts outside the CDR3, is DTGVSQNPRHKITKRGQNVTFRCDPISEHNRLYWYRQTLGQGPEFLTYFQNEAQLEKSRLLSDRFSAERPKGSFSTLEIQRTEQGDSAMYLCASTKVEGTGGREQYFGPGTRLTVT.

There are a few counts of this clone. The chain combines TRBV9 with TRBJ2-2; 8 bases are a match to TRBD1. The V gene's germline CDR1 is SGDLS and CDR2 YYNGEE. After removal of 0 bases from V and 4 bases from J, the junction contained 5 bases not matched to a gene. The CDR3 is made up of 16 amino acids. CDR3 protein: CASSVVDRGATGELFF. For the CDR3, the DNA is TGTGCCAGCAGCGTAGTTGACAGGGGTGCCACCGGGGAGCTGTTTTTT.

Of note for this clone: Other DNA sequences in this specimen translate into the identical CDR3. The rearrangement joins TRBV6-5 to TRBJ2-7, with 9 nucleotides matching TRBD2. In germline, CDR1 is MNHEY, CDR2 SVGAGI. The CDR3 extends over 14 amino acids. The V gene end was trimmed by 4 bases and the J gene end by 4 bases; junction bases not matched to a gene: 5. CDR3 DNA: TGTGCCAGCAGTTCTCCGGGACTAGCTTACGAGCAGTACTTC. Translating gives CASSSPGLAYEQYF.

The chain links TRBV30 to TRBJ2-4; no clear D gene. V was trimmed by 0 bases and J by 3 bases, leaving 15 bases between them. The CDR3 has 16 residues. Per the germline V gene, CDR1 is GTSNPN and CDR2 is SVGIG (reference sequence). This CDR3 is CAWSVGPRTFKNIQYF. DNA for the CDR3: TGTGCCTGGAGTGTTGGCCCCCGGACCTTCAAAAACATTCAGTACTTC.